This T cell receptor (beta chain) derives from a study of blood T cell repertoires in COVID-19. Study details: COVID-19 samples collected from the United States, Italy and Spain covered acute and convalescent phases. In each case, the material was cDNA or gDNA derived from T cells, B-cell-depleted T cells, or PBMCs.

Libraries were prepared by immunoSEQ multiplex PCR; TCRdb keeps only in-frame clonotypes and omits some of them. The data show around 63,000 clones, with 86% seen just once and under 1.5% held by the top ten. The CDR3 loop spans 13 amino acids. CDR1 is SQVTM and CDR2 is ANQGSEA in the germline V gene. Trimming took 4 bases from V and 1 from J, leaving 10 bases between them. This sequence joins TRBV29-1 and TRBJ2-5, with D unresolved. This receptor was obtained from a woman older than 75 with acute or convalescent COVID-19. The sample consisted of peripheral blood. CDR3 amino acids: CSVVKQLQETQYF. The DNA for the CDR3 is TGCAGCGTTGTAAAACAGCTCCAAGAGACCCAGTACTTC.